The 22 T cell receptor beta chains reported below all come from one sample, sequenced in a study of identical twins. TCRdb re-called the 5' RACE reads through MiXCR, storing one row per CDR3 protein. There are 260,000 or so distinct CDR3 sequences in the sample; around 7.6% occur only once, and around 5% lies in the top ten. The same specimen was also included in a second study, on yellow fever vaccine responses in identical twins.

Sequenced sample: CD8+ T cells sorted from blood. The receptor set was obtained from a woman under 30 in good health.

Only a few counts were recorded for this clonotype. The CDR3 spells CASSNQLTGGHPEQYV. DNA of the CDR3: TGTGCCAGCAGCAACCAGTTAACAGGGGGACATCCCGAGCAGTACGTC. This rearrangement joins TRBV7-9 to TRBJ2-7, with TRBD1 matching 8 bases. The CDR3 is 16 amino acids. CDR1 and CDR2 from the germline V gene are SEHNR and FQNEAQ (reference sequence). V was pared by 5 bases and J by 6 bases, with 15 bases of the junction left unmatched.

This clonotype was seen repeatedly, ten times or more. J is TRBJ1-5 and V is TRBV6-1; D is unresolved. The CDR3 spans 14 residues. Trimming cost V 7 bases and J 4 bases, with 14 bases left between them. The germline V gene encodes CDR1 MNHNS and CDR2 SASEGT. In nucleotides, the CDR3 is TGTGCCAGCACGCTGGCGGTCGGAAATCAGCCCCAGCATTTT. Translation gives CASTLAVGNQPQHF.

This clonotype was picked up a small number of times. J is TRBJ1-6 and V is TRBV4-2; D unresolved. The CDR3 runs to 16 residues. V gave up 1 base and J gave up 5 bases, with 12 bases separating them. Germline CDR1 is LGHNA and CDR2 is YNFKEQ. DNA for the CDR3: TGTGCCAGCAGCCAAGGGGATTTCTCGCATAATTCACCCCTCCACTTT. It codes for CASSQGDFSHNSPLHF.

CDR3 nucleotide sequence: TGTGCCAGCAGTTTAACTTCTACCTCTGGGGCCAACGTCCTGACTTTC. This sequence encodes CASSLTSTSGANVLTF. This sequence joins TRBV27 and TRBJ2-6; D remains ambiguous. Germline CDR1 is MNHEY and CDR2 is SMNVEV (reference sequence). Trimming shortened V by 2 bases and J by 0 bases, and 8 bases separated the two germline ends. The CDR3 length is 16 residues.

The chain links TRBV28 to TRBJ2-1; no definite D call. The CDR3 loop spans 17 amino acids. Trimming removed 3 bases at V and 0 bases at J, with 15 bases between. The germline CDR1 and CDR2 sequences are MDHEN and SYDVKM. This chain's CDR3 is CASSLLVRHSSYNEQFF. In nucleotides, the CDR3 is TGTGCCAGCAGTTTGCTAGTCAGACATAGCTCCTACAATGAGCAGTTCTTC.

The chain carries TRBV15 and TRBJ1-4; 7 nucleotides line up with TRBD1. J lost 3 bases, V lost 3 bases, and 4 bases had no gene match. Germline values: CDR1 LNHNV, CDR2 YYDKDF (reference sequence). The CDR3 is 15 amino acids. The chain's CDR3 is CATSSDRAPNEKLFF. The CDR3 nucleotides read TGTGCCACCAGCAGCGACAGGGCGCCTAATGAAAAACTGTTTTTT.

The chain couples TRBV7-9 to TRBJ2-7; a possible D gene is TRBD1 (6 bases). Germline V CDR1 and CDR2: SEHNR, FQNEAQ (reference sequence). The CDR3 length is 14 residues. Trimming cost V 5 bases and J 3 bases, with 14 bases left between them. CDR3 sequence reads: CASSPRDMGYEQYF. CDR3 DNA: TGTGCCAGCAGCCCCCGGGACATGGGCTACGAGCAGTACTTC.

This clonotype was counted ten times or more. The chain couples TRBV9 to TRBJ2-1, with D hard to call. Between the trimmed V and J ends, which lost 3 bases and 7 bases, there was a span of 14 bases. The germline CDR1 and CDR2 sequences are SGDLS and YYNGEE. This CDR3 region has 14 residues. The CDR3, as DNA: TGTGCCAGCAGCGAATTGGGTCGTCCTAATGAGCAGTTCTTC. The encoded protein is CASSELGRPNEQFF. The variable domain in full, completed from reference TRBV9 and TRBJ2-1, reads DSGVTQTPKHLITATGQRVTLRCSPRSGDLSVYWYQQSLDQGLQFLIQYYNGEERAKGNILERFSAQQFPDLHSELNLSSLELGDSALYFCASSELGRPNEQFFGPGTRLTVL.

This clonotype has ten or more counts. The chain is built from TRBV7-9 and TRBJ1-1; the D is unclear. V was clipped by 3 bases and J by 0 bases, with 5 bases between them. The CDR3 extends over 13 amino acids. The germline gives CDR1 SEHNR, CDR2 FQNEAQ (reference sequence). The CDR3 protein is CASSFDLNTEAFF. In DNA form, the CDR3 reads TGTGCCAGCAGCTTTGACCTGAACACTGAAGCTTTCTTT.

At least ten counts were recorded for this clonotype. Written as DNA, the CDR3 is TGTGCCAGCAGTTTATACGGGAGGGCCGGGGAGACCCAGTACTTC. The encoded protein is CASSLYGRAGETQYF. The rearrangement joins TRBV12-3 or TRBV12-4 to TRBJ2-5, with 8 nucleotides matching TRBD2. The CDR3 totals 15 residues. With 2 bases clipped from V and 5 bases from J, the junction kept 7 bases outside the gene matches.

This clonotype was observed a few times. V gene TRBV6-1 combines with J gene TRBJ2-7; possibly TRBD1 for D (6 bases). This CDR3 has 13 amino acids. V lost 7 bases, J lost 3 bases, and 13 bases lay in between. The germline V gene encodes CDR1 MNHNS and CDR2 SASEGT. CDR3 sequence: CASTTGWDYEQYV. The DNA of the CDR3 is TGTGCCAGCACTACAGGGTGGGACTACGAGCAGTACGTC.

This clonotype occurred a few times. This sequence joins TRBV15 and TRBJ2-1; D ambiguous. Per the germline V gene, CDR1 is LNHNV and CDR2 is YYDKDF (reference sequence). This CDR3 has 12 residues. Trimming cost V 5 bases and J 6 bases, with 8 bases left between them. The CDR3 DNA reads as TGTGCCACCAGCGAGTTGGTCAATGAGCAGTTCTTC. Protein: CATSELVNEQFF.

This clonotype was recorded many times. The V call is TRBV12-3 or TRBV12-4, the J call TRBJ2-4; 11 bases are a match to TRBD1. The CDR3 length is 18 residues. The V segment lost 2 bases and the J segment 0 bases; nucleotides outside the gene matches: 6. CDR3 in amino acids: CASSLLDRGLLAKNIQYF. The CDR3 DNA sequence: TGTGCCAGCAGTTTACTGGACAGGGGGCTTCTAGCCAAAAACATTCAGTACTTC.

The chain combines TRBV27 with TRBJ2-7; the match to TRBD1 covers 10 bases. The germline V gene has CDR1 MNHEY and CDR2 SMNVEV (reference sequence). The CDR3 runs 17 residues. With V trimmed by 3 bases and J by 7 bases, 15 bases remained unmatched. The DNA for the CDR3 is TGTGCCAGCAGTTTTTTGCCACCGGGACAGGGGAAAGGTGAGCAGTACTTC. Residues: CASSFLPPGQGKGEQYF.

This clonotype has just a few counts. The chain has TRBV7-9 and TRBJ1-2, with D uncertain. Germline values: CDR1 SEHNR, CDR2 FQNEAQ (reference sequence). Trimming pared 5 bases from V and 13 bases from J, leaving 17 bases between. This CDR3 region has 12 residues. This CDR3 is CASSPSSAVRTF. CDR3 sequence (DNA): TGTGCCAGCAGCCCATCCTCGGCAGTCCGCACCTTC.

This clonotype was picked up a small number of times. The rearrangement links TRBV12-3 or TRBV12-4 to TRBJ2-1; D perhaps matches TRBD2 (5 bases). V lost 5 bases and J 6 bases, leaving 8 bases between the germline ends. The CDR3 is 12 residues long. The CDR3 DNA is TGTGCCAGCAGTCCGCGGGTCAATGAGCAGTTCTTC. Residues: CASSPRVNEQFF.

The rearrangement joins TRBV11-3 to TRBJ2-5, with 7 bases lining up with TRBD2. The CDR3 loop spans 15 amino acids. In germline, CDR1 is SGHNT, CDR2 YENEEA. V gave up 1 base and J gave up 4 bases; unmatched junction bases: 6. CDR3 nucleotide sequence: TGTGCCAGCAGCTTAGCTGCGGGAGTAACAGAGACCCAGTACTTC. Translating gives CASSLAAGVTETQYF.

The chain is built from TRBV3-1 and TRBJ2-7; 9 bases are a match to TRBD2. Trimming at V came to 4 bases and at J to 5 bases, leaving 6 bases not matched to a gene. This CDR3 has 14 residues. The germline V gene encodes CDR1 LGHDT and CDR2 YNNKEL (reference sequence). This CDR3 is CASSPWGGRDEQYF. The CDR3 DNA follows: TGTGCCAGCAGCCCTTGGGGCGGGAGGGACGAGCAGTACTTC.

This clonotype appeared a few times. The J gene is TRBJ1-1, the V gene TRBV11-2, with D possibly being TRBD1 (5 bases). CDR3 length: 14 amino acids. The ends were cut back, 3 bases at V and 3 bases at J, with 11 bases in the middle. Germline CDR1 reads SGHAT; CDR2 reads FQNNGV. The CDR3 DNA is TGTGCCAGCAGCTTTTCAGGGCGGTACACTGAAGCTTTCTTT. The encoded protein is CASSFSGRYTEAFF.

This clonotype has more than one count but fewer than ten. CDR3 nucleotide sequence: TGCGCCAGCAGCCAAGCCGGGGTCTATCCCACAGATACGCAGTATTTT. Translating gives CASSQAGVYPTDTQYF. The chain combines TRBV4-1 with TRBJ2-3, with D perhaps matching TRBD2 (5 bases). CDR3 length equals 16 residues. Between the trimmed V and J ends, which lost 1 base and 2 bases, there was a span of 13 bases. Germline V gives CDR1 MGHRA, CDR2 YSYEKL.

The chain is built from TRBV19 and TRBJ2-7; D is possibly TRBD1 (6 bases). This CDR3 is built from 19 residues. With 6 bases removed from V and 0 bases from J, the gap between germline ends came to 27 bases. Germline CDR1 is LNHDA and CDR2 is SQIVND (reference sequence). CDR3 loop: CASSTGAKGPTQGSYEQYV. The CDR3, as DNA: TGTGCCAGTAGCACAGGAGCAAAGGGCCCGACACAGGGCTCCTACGAGCAGTACGTC.

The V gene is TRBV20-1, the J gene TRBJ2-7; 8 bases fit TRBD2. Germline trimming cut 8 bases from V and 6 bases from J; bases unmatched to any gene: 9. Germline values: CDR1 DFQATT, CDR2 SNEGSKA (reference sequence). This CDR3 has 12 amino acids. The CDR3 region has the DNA TGCAGTTGCCCGGGACTAGTCGGCGAGCAGTACTTC. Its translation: CSCPGLVGEQYF.